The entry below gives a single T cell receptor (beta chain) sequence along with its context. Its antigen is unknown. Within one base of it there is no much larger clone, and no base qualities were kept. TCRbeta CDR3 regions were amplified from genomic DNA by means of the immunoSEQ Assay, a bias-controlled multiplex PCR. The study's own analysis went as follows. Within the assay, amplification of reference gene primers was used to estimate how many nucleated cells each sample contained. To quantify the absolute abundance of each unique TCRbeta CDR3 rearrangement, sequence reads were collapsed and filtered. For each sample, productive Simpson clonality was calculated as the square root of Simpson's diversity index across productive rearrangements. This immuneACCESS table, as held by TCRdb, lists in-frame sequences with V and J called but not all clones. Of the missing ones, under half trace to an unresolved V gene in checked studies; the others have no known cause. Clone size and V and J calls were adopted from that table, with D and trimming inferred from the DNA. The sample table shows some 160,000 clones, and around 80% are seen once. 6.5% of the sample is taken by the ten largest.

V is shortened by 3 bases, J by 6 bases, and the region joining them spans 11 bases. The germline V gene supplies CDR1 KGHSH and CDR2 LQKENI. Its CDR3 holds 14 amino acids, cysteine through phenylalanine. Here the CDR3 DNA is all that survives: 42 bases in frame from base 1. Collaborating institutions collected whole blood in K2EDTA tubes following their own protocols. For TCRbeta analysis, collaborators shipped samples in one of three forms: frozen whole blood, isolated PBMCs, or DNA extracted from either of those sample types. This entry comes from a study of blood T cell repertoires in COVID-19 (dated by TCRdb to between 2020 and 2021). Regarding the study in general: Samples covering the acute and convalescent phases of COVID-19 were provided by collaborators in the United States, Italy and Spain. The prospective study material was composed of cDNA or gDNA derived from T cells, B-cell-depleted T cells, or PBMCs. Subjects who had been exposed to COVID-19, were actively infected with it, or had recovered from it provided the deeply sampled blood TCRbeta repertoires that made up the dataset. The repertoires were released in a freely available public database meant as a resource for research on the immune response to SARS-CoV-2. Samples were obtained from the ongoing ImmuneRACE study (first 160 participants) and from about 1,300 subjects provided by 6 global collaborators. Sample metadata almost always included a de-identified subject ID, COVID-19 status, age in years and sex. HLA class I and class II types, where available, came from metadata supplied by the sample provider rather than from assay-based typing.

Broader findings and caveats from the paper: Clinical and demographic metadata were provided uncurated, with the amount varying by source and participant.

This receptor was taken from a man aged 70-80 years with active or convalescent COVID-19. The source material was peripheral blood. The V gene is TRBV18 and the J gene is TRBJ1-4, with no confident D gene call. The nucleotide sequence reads TGTGCCAGCTCACCCAATAGCGTGGATGAAAAACTGTTTTTT. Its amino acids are CASSPNSVDEKLFF.